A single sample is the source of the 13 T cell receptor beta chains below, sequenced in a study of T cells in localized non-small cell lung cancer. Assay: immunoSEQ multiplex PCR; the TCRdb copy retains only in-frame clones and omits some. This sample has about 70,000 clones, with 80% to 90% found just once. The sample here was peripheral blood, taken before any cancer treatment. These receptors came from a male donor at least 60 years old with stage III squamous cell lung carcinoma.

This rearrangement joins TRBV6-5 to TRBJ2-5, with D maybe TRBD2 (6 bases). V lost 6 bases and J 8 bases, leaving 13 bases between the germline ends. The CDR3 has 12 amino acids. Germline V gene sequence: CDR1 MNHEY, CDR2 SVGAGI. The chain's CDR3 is CASRAGTPTQYF. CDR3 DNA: TGTGCCAGCAGGGCGGGGACCCCTACCCAGTACTTC.

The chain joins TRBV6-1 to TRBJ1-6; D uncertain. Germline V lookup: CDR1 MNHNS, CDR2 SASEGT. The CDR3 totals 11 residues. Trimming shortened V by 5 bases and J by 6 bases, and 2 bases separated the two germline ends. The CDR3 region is CASSSNSPLHF. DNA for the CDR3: TGTGCCAGCAGTTCTAATTCACCCCTCCACTTT.

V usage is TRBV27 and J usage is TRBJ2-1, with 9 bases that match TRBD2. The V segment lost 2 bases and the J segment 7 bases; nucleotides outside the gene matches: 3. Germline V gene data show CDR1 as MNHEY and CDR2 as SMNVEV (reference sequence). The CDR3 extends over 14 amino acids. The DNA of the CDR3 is TGTGCCAGCAGTTTAAGGCGGGGGGGGAATGAGCAGTTCTTC. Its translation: CASSLRRGGNEQFF.

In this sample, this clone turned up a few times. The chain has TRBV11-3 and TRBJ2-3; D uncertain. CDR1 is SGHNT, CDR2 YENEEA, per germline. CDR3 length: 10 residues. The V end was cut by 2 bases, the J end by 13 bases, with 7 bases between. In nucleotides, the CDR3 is TGTGCCAGCAGCTTAACGAGGAAGTATTTT. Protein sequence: CASSLTRKYF.

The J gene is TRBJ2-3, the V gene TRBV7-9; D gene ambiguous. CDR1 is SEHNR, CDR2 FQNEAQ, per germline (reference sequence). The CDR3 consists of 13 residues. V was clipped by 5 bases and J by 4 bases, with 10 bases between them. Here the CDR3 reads CASSRVIADTQYF. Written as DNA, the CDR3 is TGTGCCAGCAGCAGGGTTATCGCAGATACGCAGTATTTT.

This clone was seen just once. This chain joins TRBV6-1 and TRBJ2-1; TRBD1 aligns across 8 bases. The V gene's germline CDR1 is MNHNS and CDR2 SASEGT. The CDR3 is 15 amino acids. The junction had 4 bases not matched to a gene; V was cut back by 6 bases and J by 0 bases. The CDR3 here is CASRADRDSYNEQFF. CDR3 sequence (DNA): TGTGCCAGCAGGGCGGACAGGGACTCCTACAATGAGCAGTTCTTC.

CDR3: CASSLRGTDYNEQFF. The DNA of the CDR3 is TGTGCCAGCAGTCTTCGCGGGACGGACTACAATGAGCAGTTCTTC. The chain joins TRBV27 to TRBJ2-1; a possible D gene is TRBD2 (6 bases). Per germline, CDR1 MNHEY and CDR2 SMNVEV (reference sequence). The V and J ends lost 5 bases and 3 bases respectively, with 14 bases between them. The CDR3 consists of 15 residues.

The CDR3 DNA reads TGTGCCAGCAGCCTAGGACAGGGGCGGCCTTTCTTT. As protein: CASSLGQGRPFF. The rearrangement uses TRBV7-9 and TRBJ1-1; TRBD1 agrees at 9 bases. Trimming took 5 bases from V and 12 from J; bases not matched to a gene: 7. The CDR3 is made up of 12 amino acids. The germline gives CDR1 SEHNR, CDR2 FQNEAQ (reference sequence).

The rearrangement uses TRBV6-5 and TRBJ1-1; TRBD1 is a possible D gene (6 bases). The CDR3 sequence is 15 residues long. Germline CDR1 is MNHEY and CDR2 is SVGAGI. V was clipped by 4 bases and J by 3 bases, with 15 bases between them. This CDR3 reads CASSSIRRGYTEAFF. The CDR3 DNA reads TGTGCCAGCAGTTCCATACGAAGGGGGTACACTGAAGCTTTCTTT.

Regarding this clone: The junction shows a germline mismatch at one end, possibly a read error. CDR3 region: CASGSGTTSVF. CDR3 in DNA: TGTGCCAGCGGCTCCGGGACTACCTCTGTTTTT. V usage is TRBV6-5 and J usage is TRBJ2-3, with 7 bases lining up with TRBD2. This CDR3 spans 11 amino acids. CDR1 is MNHEY and CDR2 is SVGAGI in the germline V gene.

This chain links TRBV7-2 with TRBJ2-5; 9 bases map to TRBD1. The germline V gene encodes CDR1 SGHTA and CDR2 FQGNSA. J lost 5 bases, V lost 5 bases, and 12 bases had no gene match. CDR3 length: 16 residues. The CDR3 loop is CASSPWDRAVSETQYF. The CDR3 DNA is TGTGCCAGCAGCCCCTGGGACAGGGCAGTATCGGAGACCCAGTACTTC.

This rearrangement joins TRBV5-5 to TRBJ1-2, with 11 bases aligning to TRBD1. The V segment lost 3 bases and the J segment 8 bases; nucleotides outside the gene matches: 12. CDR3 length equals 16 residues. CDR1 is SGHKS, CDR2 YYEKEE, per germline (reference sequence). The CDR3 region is CASSSTIGQGAEGYTF. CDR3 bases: TGTGCCAGCAGCTCGACAATCGGACAGGGGGCGGAGGGCTACACCTTC.

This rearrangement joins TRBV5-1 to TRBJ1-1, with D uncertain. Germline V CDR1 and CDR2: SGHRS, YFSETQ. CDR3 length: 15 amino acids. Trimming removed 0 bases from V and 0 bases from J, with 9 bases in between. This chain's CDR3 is CASSLGGAMNTEAFF. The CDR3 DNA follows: TGCGCCAGCAGCTTGGGGGGAGCTATGAACACTGAAGCTTTCTTT.